The following is a T cell receptor beta chain sequence with its context. Its antigen is as yet unknown. This sample is part of a study of shared clonotypes between healthy human individuals. Study results and caveats: Some naive CD4 clonotypes, roughly 4.7%, turned up in common across a handful of donors. When compared with the clonotypes that were shared by all four sorted-subset donors, the non-shared clonotypes turned out to have lower generation probabilities.

This CDR3 is 17 amino acids long. Germline CDR1 reads LNHDA; CDR2 reads SQIVND (reference sequence). V shed 6 bases, J shed 2 bases, and the junction held 14 bases outside the gene matches. The study ran the assay at deep level. The protocol was immunoSEQ multiplex PCR, while the TCRdb copy is restricted to in-frame clones and leaves out a portion. The sample records 2.3 million or so clones, 90% to 95% being singletons. The sample was naive CD4+ T cells from PBMCs. Subset denoted: CD45RA+ positively selected. The chain combines TRBV19 with TRBJ2-7, with 9 bases identical to TRBD1. This clonotype was obtained from a man aged 18-30 years in good health. Some clones in this sample may be carry-over from other donors' samples. DNA of the CDR3: TGTGCCAGTAGCGAATCTACCGGGACAGGGAAGGCCTACGAGCAGTACTTC. This gives the protein CASSESTGTGKAYEQYF.